A selection of T cell receptor beta chains follows, all from one sample in a study of blood T cell repertoires in COVID-19. Profiled with immunoSEQ multiplex PCR; TCRdb holds only in-frame clones, not every one. The data contain roughly 160,000 clones, approximately 86% of them singletons. The sequencing sample was made of PBMCs or T cells enriched from blood (not recorded which). Every receptor here comes from a man aged 60 to 75 who had recovered from COVID-19. Each CDR3 is given with its conserved first and last residue. Each record gives: CDR3 protein, V gene.

CASSFTSGEEPQHF	TRBV28
CATSRQPGETQYF	TRBV24-1
CASRPLGVDYGEQFF	TRBV5-8
CATSDTSGRRTGELFF	TRBV24-1
CASSRASSRQGRNTIYF	TRBV4-1
CASSHLARTDTQYF	TRBV6-6
CASSRPRARQFF	TRBV28
CASSFAPLTGGYTF	TRBV5-6
CASRLETQGRELFF	TRBV6-5
CASSFLREQYF	TRBV12-3/TRBV12-4
CASRRDRVADEQYF	TRBV5-4
CASRPDRDQPQHF	TRBV7-2
CASSVTRGGNTDTQYF	TRBV28
CASRPGQNTGELFF	TRBV27
CASSLVAGGGTDTQYF	TRBV27